A single sample is the source of the 7 T cell receptor beta chains below, sequenced in a study of T cells after yellow fever vaccination. TCRdb analysed the 5' RACE reads with MiXCR anew, one entry per CDR3 protein. Here the sample spans about 96,000 distinct CDR3 sequences, around 9.8% being singletons. The specimen was CD8+ T cells not binding an NS4B(214-222) dextramer, sorted from PBMCs, collected around 15 days after the first yellow fever vaccination. These receptors came from a young man who received the YFV17D yellow fever vaccine.

This clonotype has at least ten counts. V usage is TRBV5-5 and J usage is TRBJ2-3; 8 nucleotides line up with TRBD2. Losses at the gene ends were 4 bases for V and 6 bases for J; bases not matched to a gene: 13. The CDR3 sequence is 16 residues long. In germline, CDR1 is SGHKS, CDR2 YYEKEE (reference sequence). CDR3 DNA sequence: TGTGCCAGCAGCCCATTGGGACTAGTCTCATCCGATACGCAGTATTTT. It translates to CASSPLGLVSSDTQYF.

This clonotype was detected a few times. The chain couples TRBV30 to TRBJ2-1; D call uncertain. This CDR3 has 11 residues. Trimming cost V 2 bases and J 7 bases, with 6 bases left between them. CDR1 and CDR2 from the germline V gene are GTSNPN and SVGIG (reference sequence). This chain's CDR3 is CAWSYPNEQFF. Written as DNA, the CDR3 is TGTGCCTGGAGTTATCCAAATGAGCAGTTCTTC. Using reference TRBV30 and TRBJ2-1 for the parts outside the CDR3, the full variable domain is SQTIHQWPATLVQPVGSPLSLECTVEGTSNPNLYWYRQAAGRGLQLLFYSVGIGQISSEVPQNLSASRPQDRQFILSSKKLLLSDSGFYLCAWSYPNEQFFGPGTRLTVL.

In this sample, this clonotype turned up a few times. The chain employs TRBV18 and TRBJ2-3; D tentatively fits TRBD1 or TRBD2 (5 bases each). The CDR3 is made up of 15 amino acids. In germline, CDR1 is KGHSH, CDR2 LQKENI. V lost 3 bases and J 0 bases, leaving 10 bases between the germline ends. The CDR3 coding sequence is TGTGCCAGCTCACCGGGGACGTATAGCACAGATACGCAGTATTTT. Residues: CASSPGTYSTDTQYF.

Many counts were recorded for this clonotype. The rearrangement joins TRBV4-1 to TRBJ2-1; TRBD1 is a possible D gene (6 bases). Per germline, CDR1 MGHRA and CDR2 YSYEKL. Trimming cost V 4 bases and J 8 bases, with 18 bases left between them. The CDR3 length is 15 residues. CDR3 sequence reads: CASSRYGQPQDEQFF. As DNA, the CDR3 is TGCGCCAGCAGCCGGTATGGACAGCCCCAGGATGAGCAGTTCTTC.

This clonotype was detected only a few times. This chain connects TRBV7-6 to TRBJ1-1, with D possibly being TRBD1 (6 bases). The CDR3 is made up of 14 amino acids. The V end was cut by 4 bases, the J end by 6 bases, with 15 bases between. CDR1 SGHVS and CDR2 FNYEAQ come from the germline V gene. The CDR3 loop reads CASSYGRGSPEAFF. The CDR3 bases are TGTGCCAGCAGCTACGGGAGGGGGTCGCCTGAAGCTTTCTTT.

The V gene is TRBV12-3 or TRBV12-4, the J gene TRBJ2-5, with D tentatively TRBD1 (6 bases). The CDR3 sequence is 14 residues long. Deletions cut 4 bases from V and 1 base from J, with 10 bases between. The CDR3, as DNA: TGTGCCAGCAGTTCGGGACAAATCCAAGAGACCCAGTACTTC. Protein sequence: CASSSGQIQETQYF.

The chain carries TRBV5-1 and TRBJ2-2; tentative D call: TRBD2 (7 bases). Germline lookup yields CDR1 SGHRS and CDR2 YFSETQ. Between the trimmed V and J ends, which lost 0 bases and 0 bases, there was a span of 9 bases. CDR3 length equals 16 residues. The CDR3 region has the DNA TGCGCCAGCAGCTTGGGGGGGGGCCCGAACACCGGGGAGCTGTTTTTT. As protein: CASSLGGGPNTGELFF.